A single T cell receptor beta chain is shown here with its context. Its specificity is unknown. This PCR relied on a set of 60 Vbeta primers and 13 Jbeta primers. Measured with immunoSEQ multiplex PCR; TCRdb has only the in-frame clones, and not every one. The top ten clones hold 2.5% to 3.5% of a sample with about 96,000 clones, 65% to 85% of them seen once. This sample stems from a study of cytomegalovirus exposure and HLA in healthy donors. The CDR3 is 15 residues long. Germline CDR1 reads MDHEN; CDR2 reads SYDVKM. Germline trimming cut 3 bases from V and 5 bases from J; bases unmatched to any gene: 7. Study-wide points: HLA alleles showed associations with some 17,000 TCR beta sequences in a later analysis, at a 0.05 false discovery rate.

The gene calls are TRBV28 and TRBJ2-5, with 9 bases fitting TRBD2. The sequencing input was PBMCs. The clonotype was recovered from a female donor in good health and CMV-seropositive. CDR3 sequence reads: CASSLISGSSETQYF. CDR3 nucleotides: TGTGCCAGCAGTTTGATTAGCGGGAGTTCGGAGACCCAGTACTTC.